The rows below give T cell receptor beta chains drawn from one sample of a study of T cell changes during pregnancy in multiple sclerosis. TCRdb's copy holds only in-frame clones and misses some; the assay was immunoSEQ multiplex PCR. The sample gives tens of thousands of clones, about 88% of which show up once; 5.9% is in the top ten. Sample: CD8+ T cells from peripheral blood mononuclear cells, taken after pregnancy. Every receptor here comes from a female donor in good health, enrolled as a control in a pregnancy study. Each CDR3 is given with its conserved first and last residue. D genes are given only for firm matches. Some rows have no size entry. The others give once, few or many, or a class for an expanded clone.

clone_size	v_call	j_call	d_call	cdr3_aa	cdr3_nt
medium-sized	TRBV19	TRBJ2-2	-	CASSIDHGRLNTGELFF	TGTGCCAGTAGTATAGATCACGGCAGGCTGAACACCGGGGAGCTGTTTTTT
-	TRBV5-1	TRBJ2-7	TRBD2	CASSPSGGYEQYF	TGCGCCAGCAGCCCGAGCGGGGGTTACGAGCAGTACTTC
-	TRBV21-1	TRBJ1-1	-	CASKARGQTYYTEAFF	TGTGCCAGCAAGGCTCGAGGACAGACGTATTACACTGAAGCTTTCTTT
-	TRBV4-1	TRBJ1-6	TRBD1	CASSQAGTGEKSYNSPLHF	TGCGCCAGCAGCCAAGCCGGGACAGGGGAGAAGTCCTATAATTCACCCCTCCACTTT
-	TRBV19	TRBJ2-1	-	CASSPRWGDEQFF	TGTGCCAGTAGCCCCCGCTGGGGCGATGAGCAGTTCTTC
-	TRBV9	TRBJ1-1	TRBD1	CASSRSDRGAEAFF	TGTGCCAGCAGCCGCAGTGACAGGGGTGCTGAAGCTTTCTTT
-	TRBV7-9	TRBJ1-2	-	CASSPDSARYGYTF	TGTGCCAGCAGCCCCGACAGCGCCCGCTATGGCTACACCTTC
-	TRBV5-6	TRBJ1-5	TRBD1	CASSLLDRGGGNQPQHF	TGTGCCAGCAGCTTGTTGGACAGGGGGGGAGGCAATCAGCCCCAGCATTTT
-	TRBV6-6	TRBJ2-2	-	CASSLGRNTGELFF	TGTGCCAGCAGTCTGGGCCGGAACACCGGGGAGCTGTTTTTT
-	TRBV27	TRBJ2-5	TRBD1	CASSLLRTGGGQETQYF	TGTGCCAGCAGTTTACTTCGGACAGGGGGCGGGCAAGAGACCCAGTACTTC
-	TRBV28	TRBJ1-5	-	CASSLAGDGPNQPQHF	TGTGCCAGCAGTTTAGCAGGGGACGGCCCTAATCAGCCCCAGCATTTT
-	TRBV15	TRBJ1-2	-	CATRDGGDPYGYTF	TGTGCCACCCGCGACGGGGGGGATCCCTATGGCTACACCTTC
once	TRBV6-1	TRBJ2-7	-	CASSDRGYEQYF	TGTGCCAGCAGTGATCGGGGGTACGAGCAGTACTTC
-	TRBV28	TRBJ1-2	-	CATSAGLVGYTF	TGTGCCACCTCAGCGGGGTTGGTTGGCTACACCTTC
-	TRBV2	TRBJ1-4	-	CASSPTGKLFF	TGTGCCAGCAGCCCGACAGGAAAACTGTTTTTT
-	TRBV4-2	TRBJ2-5	-	CASSLPPEETQYF	TGTGCCAGCAGCCTCCCCCCAGAAGAGACCCAGTACTTC
-	TRBV28	TRBJ2-7	TRBD2	CASSLGTSGYEQYF	TGTGCCAGCAGTTTGGGGACTAGCGGATACGAGCAGTACTTC
-	TRBV6-4	TRBJ2-6	-	CASSETEETGANVLTF	TGTGCCAGCAGTGAAACAGAAGAAACTGGGGCCAACGTCCTGACTTTC
-	TRBV27	TRBJ2-7	-	CASSASSYEQYF	TGTGCCAGCTCTGCCAGCTCCTACGAGCAGTACTTC
-	TRBV7-9	TRBJ1-2	-	CASSFSVEPFGYGYTF	TGTGCCAGCAGCTTTTCGGTGGAGCCGTTCGGCTATGGCTACACCTTC
-	TRBV5-3	TRBJ2-1	TRBD2	CARSHLLAGEQRSYNEQFF	TGTGCCAGAAGCCATCTACTAGCGGGGGAGCAAAGGTCCTACAATGAGCAGTTCTTC
-	TRBV5-4	TRBJ1-4	TRBD1	CASSLSAGGEANEKLFF	TGTGCCAGCAGCTTGTCGGCAGGGGGCGAAGCTAATGAAAAACTGTTTTTT
-	TRBV11-2	TRBJ2-7	TRBD1	CASSPGTGMLEQYF	TGTGCCAGCAGTCCCGGGACAGGGATGTTGGAGCAGTACTTC
-	TRBV25-1	TRBJ1-5	-	CASSESQGNQPQHF	TGTGCCAGCAGTGAATCCCAGGGGAATCAGCCCCAGCATTTT
-	TRBV27	TRBJ2-3	-	CASSLNGLSTDTQYF	TGTGCCAGCAGCCTTAACGGACTAAGCACAGATACGCAGTATTTT
-	TRBV7-9	TRBJ2-7	-	CASSPGDLLSYEQYF	TGTGCCAGCAGCCCGGGAGACTTACTCTCCTACGAGCAGTACTTC
-	TRBV9	TRBJ2-5	TRBD2	CASSGGLAGETQYF	TGTGCCAGCAGCGGCGGACTAGCAGGGGAGACCCAGTACTTC
-	TRBV5-1	TRBJ1-2	-	CASSPGTPLYGYTF	TGCGCCAGCAGCCCTGGCACACCCCTCTATGGCTACACCTTC
-	TRBV27	TRBJ1-4	-	CASGGGANEKLFF	TGTGCCAGCGGGGGGGGAGCTAATGAAAAACTGTTTTTT
-	TRBV6-1	TRBJ2-7	-	CASTTGLYEQYF	TGTGCCAGCACGACAGGACTCTACGAGCAGTACTTC
-	TRBV28	TRBJ2-7	-	CASSWKGAGYYEQYF	TGTGCCAGCAGTTGGAAGGGGGCGGGGTACTACGAGCAGTACTTC
-	TRBV27	TRBJ2-1	-	CASSLRLLNEQFF	TGTGCCAGCAGTTTAAGACTTCTCAATGAGCAGTTCTTC
-	TRBV2	TRBJ1-1	-	CAGRGATEAFF	TGTGCCGGGAGGGGGGCTACTGAAGCTTTCTTT
-	TRBV7-9	TRBJ2-7	-	CASSYSGYEQYF	TGTGCCAGCAGCTACTCCGGCTACGAGCAGTACTTC
once	TRBV4-1	TRBJ1-5	TRBD1	CASSQDPGQGIQPQHF	TGCGCCAGCAGCCAAGATCCTGGACAGGGGATTCAGCCCCAGCATTTT
-	TRBV5-8	TRBJ2-2	TRBD2	CASSLLSLAAGELFF	TGTGCCAGCAGCTTGCTCTCACTAGCGGCCGGGGAGCTGTTTTTT
-	TRBV7-9	TRBJ1-1	-	CASSSRGVMNTEAFF	TGTGCCAGCAGCTCCCGGGGGGTGATGAACACTGAAGCTTTCTTT
-	TRBV7-9	TRBJ1-2	-	CASSSLLQNYGYTF	TGTGCCAGCAGCTCATTATTACAGAACTATGGCTACACCTTC
-	TRBV5-1	TRBJ1-1	-	CASSLGWGGGTEAFF	TGCGCCAGCAGCTTGGGATGGGGCGGCGGCACTGAAGCTTTCTTT
-	TRBV4-3	TRBJ1-4	TRBD1	CASSQDQGQGWEKLFF	TGCGCCAGCAGCCAAGATCAGGGACAGGGTTGGGAAAAACTGTTTTTT
-	TRBV4-1	TRBJ2-3	-	CASSTAMRSTDTQYF	TGCGCCAGCAGCACAGCAATGAGAAGCACAGATACGCAGTATTTT
-	TRBV7-8	TRBJ2-7	TRBD1	CASSLGTGWVAAYEQYF	TGTGCCAGCAGTTTAGGGACAGGCTGGGTTGCGGCCTACGAGCAGTACTTC
-	TRBV2	TRBJ1-4	TRBD1	CASSAGTGIATNEKLFF	TGTGCCAGCAGTGCCGGGACAGGGATCGCAACTAATGAAAAACTGTTTTTT
once	TRBV4-3	TRBJ1-5	-	CASSQGRSNQPQHF	TGCGCCAGCAGCCAAGGGCGGAGCAATCAGCCCCAGCATTTT
-	TRBV28	TRBJ2-7	TRBD2	CASSLGLVHEQYF	TGTGCCAGCAGTTTAGGACTAGTCCACGAGCAGTACTTC
few	TRBV12-5	TRBJ1-1	-	CASGFNTEAFF	TGTGCTAGTGGTTTCAACACCGAAGCTTTCTTT
-	TRBV4-2	TRBJ1-5	-	CASSQERQIINQPQHF	TGTGCCAGCAGCCAAGAGAGACAAATCATTAATCAGCCCCAGCATTTT
-	TRBV5-4	TRBJ1-4	TRBD1	CASSLDRGNEKLFF	TGTGCCAGCAGCTTGGACAGGGGAAATGAAAAACTGTTTTTT
few	TRBV6-5	TRBJ2-2	TRBD1	CASSSTGRNTGELFF	TGTGCCAGCAGTTCGACAGGGAGGAACACCGGGGAGCTGTTTTTT
-	TRBV14	TRBJ2-1	-	CASSQDPTHNTDEQFF	TGTGCCAGCAGCCAAGATCCAACACACAACACCGATGAGCAGTTCTTC
-	TRBV9	TRBJ2-4	-	CASSVGIAKNIQYF	TGTGCCAGCAGCGTAGGTATAGCCAAAAACATTCAGTACTTC
-	TRBV19	TRBJ2-3	-	CASKAGSTDTQYF	TGTGCCAGTAAAGCCGGTAGCACAGATACGCAGTATTTT
-	TRBV9	TRBJ1-6	TRBD1	CASGDREDSPLHF	TGTGCCAGCGGGGACAGGGAGGATTCACCCCTCCACTTT
-	TRBV7-9	TRBJ1-1	-	CASSLKTGNTEAFF	TGTGCCAGCAGCTTAAAAACGGGAAATACTGAAGCTTTCTTT
-	TRBV7-6	TRBJ2-1	-	CASSQSTGNEQFF	TGTGCCAGCAGCCAATCTACAGGGAATGAGCAGTTCTTC